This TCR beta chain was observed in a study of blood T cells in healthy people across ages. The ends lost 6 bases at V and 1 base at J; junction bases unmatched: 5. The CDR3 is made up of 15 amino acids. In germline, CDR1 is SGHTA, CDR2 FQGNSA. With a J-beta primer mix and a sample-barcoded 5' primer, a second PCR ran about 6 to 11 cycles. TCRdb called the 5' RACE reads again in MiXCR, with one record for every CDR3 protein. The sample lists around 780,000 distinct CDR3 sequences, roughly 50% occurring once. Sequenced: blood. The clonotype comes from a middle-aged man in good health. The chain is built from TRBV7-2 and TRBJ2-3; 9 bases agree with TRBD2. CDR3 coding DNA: TGTGCCAGCAGATGGACTAGCGTGGGCACAGATACGCAGTATTTT. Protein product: CASRWTSVGTDTQYF.